This passage covers 18 T cell receptor beta chains from one sample sequenced in a study of blood T cell repertoires in COVID-19. Sequenced by immunoSEQ multiplex PCR; TCRdb stores in-frame clones only, minus some. The data hold over 250,000 clones, with 80% to 90% observed a single time. Input material: PBMCs or T cells enriched from blood (not recorded which). The receptors come from a man younger than 40 with acute COVID-19.

V usage is TRBV6-4 and J usage is TRBJ2-4, with a weak D call TRBD1 (6 bases). The CDR3 spans 13 residues. Trimming pared 2 bases from V and 10 bases from J, leaving 12 bases between. Germline V gene sequence: CDR1 MRHNA, CDR2 SNTAGT. The CDR3 DNA is TGTGCCAGCAGTGACCCCAGGGGTGATATTCAGTACTTC. As protein: CASSDPRGDIQYF.

V gene TRBV11-3 combines with J gene TRBJ2-1, with D possibly matching TRBD2 (7 bases). V was cut by 5 bases and J by 10 bases, with 15 bases left in between. The CDR3 extends over 13 amino acids. Germline V CDR1 and CDR2: SGHNT, YENEEA. In DNA, the CDR3 is TGTGCCAGCAGCCCAACACAGGGAGGGGAGCAGTTCTTC. Translation: CASSPTQGGEQFF.

The J gene is TRBJ1-5, the V gene TRBV4-3; D is ambiguous. Germline-derived CDR1 and CDR2 are LGHNA and YSLEER. CDR3 length equals 15 residues. V was shortened by 4 bases and J by 8 bases, with 18 bases between the two germline ends. CDR3 sequence: CASSPSFRGSEPQHF. In nucleotides, the CDR3 is TGCGCCAGCAGCCCAAGTTTCCGCGGGAGCGAGCCCCAGCATTTT.

The chain couples TRBV2 to TRBJ2-2, with TRBD2 as a possible D gene (6 bases). Germline loops: CDR1 SNHLY, CDR2 FYNNEI. The CDR3 extends over 14 amino acids. V gave up 6 bases and J gave up 4 bases, with 12 bases separating them. The CDR3 here is CASRRGAGTGELFF. The DNA for the CDR3 is TGTGCCAGCAGGCGGGGAGCCGGCACCGGGGAGCTGTTTTTT. The variable domain in full, with the rest retrieved from reference TRBV2 and TRBJ2-2, is EPEVTQTPSHQVTQMGQEVILRCVPISNHLYFYWYRQILGQKVEFLVSFYNNEISEKSEIFDDQFSVERPDGSNFTLKIRSTKLEDSAMYFCASRRGAGTGELFFGEGSRLTVL.

The rearrangement joins TRBV24-1 to TRBJ2-5; tentative D call: TRBD2 (5 bases). Germline V gene sequence: CDR1 KGHDR, CDR2 SFDVKD. Trimming removed 3 bases at V and 4 bases at J, with 14 bases between. This CDR3 has 15 residues. DNA of the CDR3: TGTGCCACCAGTGATCCGAGTAGTGCGGGAGAGACCCAGTACTTC. This encodes CATSDPSSAGETQYF.

The chain links TRBV5-4 to TRBJ1-5; no firm D call. The CDR3 sequence is 13 residues long. V was pared by 2 bases and J by 7 bases, with 10 bases between. Germline V gene sequence: CDR1 SGHNT, CDR2 YYREEE (reference sequence). CDR3 amino acids: CASSFGVGQPQHF. For the CDR3, the DNA is TGTGCCAGCAGCTTCGGGGTCGGACAGCCCCAGCATTTT. Full variable domain (outside the CDR3, taken from reference TRBV5-4 and TRBJ1-5): ETGVTQSPTHLIKTRGQQVTLRCSSQSGHNTVSWYQQALGQGPQFIFQYYREEENGRGNFPPRFSGLQFPNYSSELNVNALELDDSALYLCASSFGVGQPQHFGDGTRLSIL.

The V call is TRBV29-1, the J call TRBJ1-2, with 8 positions matching TRBD1. V lost 6 bases to trimming and J lost 7 bases; unmatched junction nucleotides: 4. The CDR3 length is 11 residues. Germline lookup yields CDR1 SQVTM and CDR2 ANQGSEA. CDR3 sequence reads: CSVDTGGGYTF. Written as DNA, the CDR3 is TGCAGCGTGGACACAGGGGGTGGCTACACCTTC.

The V and J genes are TRBV7-9 and TRBJ2-1, with 7 bases identical to TRBD1. Unmatched junction bases numbered 6, after V lost 5 bases and J lost 2 bases. Germline V lookup: CDR1 SEHNR, CDR2 FQNEAQ (reference sequence). The length of the CDR3 is 15 residues. CDR3 loop: CASSAPGTAYNEQFF. CDR3 nucleotide sequence: TGTGCCAGCAGCGCCCCCGGGACAGCCTACAATGAGCAGTTCTTC.

This clone was detected only a few times. The chain uses TRBV4-1 and TRBJ2-7, with D maybe TRBD1 (6 bases). V lost 3 bases and J lost 5, with 14 bases in between. In germline, CDR1 is MGHRA, CDR2 YSYEKL. This CDR3 comprises 14 residues. CDR3 sequence (DNA): TGCGCCAGCAGCCAGTATCAGGGGTTCCACGAGCAGTACGTC. Protein: CASSQYQGFHEQYV.

The chain carries TRBV15 and TRBJ2-2; TRBD2 aligns across 7 bases. The V segment lost 4 bases and the J segment 3 bases; nucleotides outside the gene matches: 2. The CDR3 spans 14 residues. Germline lookup yields CDR1 LNHNV and CDR2 YYDKDF (reference sequence). CDR3 in DNA: TGTGCCACCAGCAAACGGGGGGACACCGGGGAGCTGTTTTTT. It translates to CATSKRGDTGELFF.

This chain joins TRBV7-2 and TRBJ1-2, with 7 bases that match TRBD1. Per the germline V gene, CDR1 is SGHTA and CDR2 is FQGNSA. The CDR3 length is 14 residues. The trim removed 7 bases at V and 6 bases at J, leaving 11 bases unmatched. DNA for the CDR3: TGTGCCAGCATTTCCATCACAGGGGCGGATGGCTACACCTTC. This encodes CASISITGADGYTF.

The rearrangement joins TRBV24-1 to TRBJ1-6; 8 nucleotides align to TRBD1. V trimming: 4 bases; J trimming: 10 bases; junction bases outside the gene matches: 5. Germline V lookup: CDR1 KGHDR, CDR2 SFDVKD. The CDR3 is 14 residues long. CDR3 region: CATSEGTGISPLHF. The CDR3 DNA reads TGTGCCACCAGTGAGGGGACAGGCATCTCACCCCTCCACTTT.

Regarding this clone: One end of the junction fails to match germline, which may point to a read error. The chain joins TRBV11-3 to TRBJ2-1; D ambiguous. The CDR3 runs to 11 residues. CDR1 SGHNT and CDR2 YENEEA come from the germline V gene. The DNA for the CDR3 is TGTGCCAGCAGCTTAGACAATCAGCAGTTCTTC. It specifies CASSLDNQQFF.

The chain links TRBV5-4 to TRBJ2-2, with 8 bases identical to TRBD1. The CDR3 contains 15 residues. V shed 4 bases and J 2 bases; nucleotides not matched to a gene: 4. Germline CDR1 SGHNT, CDR2 YYREEE (reference sequence). In nucleotides, the CDR3 is TGTGCCAGCAGCCCAGGGGGCCCAAACACCGGGGAGCTGTTTTTT. Protein product: CASSPGGPNTGELFF.

The table lists this clone with a few counts. The chain links TRBV7-9 to TRBJ2-1; 13 bases map to TRBD2. This CDR3 has 17 residues. Per germline, CDR1 SEHNR and CDR2 FQNEAQ (reference sequence). The trim removed 4 bases at V and 8 bases at J, leaving 11 bases unmatched. The CDR3 sequence is CASSSLLAGGPRDEQFF. CDR3 sequence (DNA): TGTGCCAGCAGCTCGCTACTAGCGGGGGGGCCTAGGGATGAGCAGTTCTTC.

Note on this clone: This may be a read error, as it is one base from a much larger clone. The J gene is TRBJ1-1, the V gene TRBV13, with D possibly matching TRBD1 (6 bases). The germline gives CDR1 PRHDT, CDR2 FYEKMQ (reference sequence). The CDR3 contains 15 residues. The CDR3 coding sequence is TGTGCCAGCAGCTATCAGGGGATCATGAACACTGAAGTTTTCTTT. As protein: CASSYQGIMNTEVFF. The whole variable domain, filled in from reference TRBV13 and TRBJ1-1, reads AAGVIQSPRHLIKEKRETATLKCYPIPRHDTVYWYQQGPGQDPQFLISFYEKMQSDKGSIPDRFSAQQFSDYHSELNMSSLELGDSALYFCASSYQGIMNTEVFFGQGTRLTVV.

The J gene is TRBJ1-2, the V gene TRBV28, with D unclear. V was trimmed by 5 bases and J by 4 bases, leaving 14 bases between them. CDR1 and CDR2 from the germline V gene are MDHEN and SYDVKM. The CDR3 length is 14 residues. The CDR3 DNA sequence: TGTGCCAGCAGTACCCCCCGGGGATTCTATGGCTACACCTTC. Translated: CASSTPRGFYGYTF.

This chain joins TRBV6-5 and TRBJ2-7; TRBD1 is a possible D gene (5 bases). CDR3 size: 14 residues. The germline V gene encodes CDR1 MNHEY and CDR2 SVGAGI. Trimming took 9 bases from V and 6 from J, leaving 21 bases between them. The CDR3 nucleotides read TGTGCCAGACTCAGGGCGATTCCAATCGGCGAGCAGTACGTC. Amino acids: CARLRAIPIGEQYV.